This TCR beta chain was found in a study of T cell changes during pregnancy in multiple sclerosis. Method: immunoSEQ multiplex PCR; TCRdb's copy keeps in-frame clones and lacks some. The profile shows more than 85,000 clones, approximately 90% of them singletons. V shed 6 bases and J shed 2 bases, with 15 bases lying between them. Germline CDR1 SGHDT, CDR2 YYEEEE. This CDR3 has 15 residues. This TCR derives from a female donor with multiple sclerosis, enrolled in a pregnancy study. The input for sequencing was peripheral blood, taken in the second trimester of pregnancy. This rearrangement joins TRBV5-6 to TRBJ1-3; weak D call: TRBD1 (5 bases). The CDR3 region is CASNPAGSTGNTIYF. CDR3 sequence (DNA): TGTGCCAGCAACCCCGCAGGGTCTACTGGAAACACCATATATTTT.